This T cell receptor beta chain appears in the sequencing data of a study of shared clonotypes between healthy human individuals. Under the authors' procedure: Filtering was not the same, since immunoSEQ gave junction-only sequences without quality scores. Method: immunoSEQ multiplex PCR; TCRdb's copy keeps in-frame clones and lacks some. That table is the source of V, J and clone size, and D and trimming were worked out from the DNA. The table records 2.3 million or so clones, roughly 93% of them present only once. Study-level points and caveats: It was the non-shared clonotypes that had lower generation probabilities than clonotypes shared by all four donors. Richness estimates generally favored naive over memory subsets.

To note about this clone: Its cognate antigen is unknown.

Sequenced: naive CD4+ T cells from PBMCs. Sample subset: CD45RA+ positively selected. This receptor was identified in a man in his late teens or twenties in good health. Some clones in this sample may be carry-over from other donors' samples.

The CDR3 nucleotides read TGTGCCAGCTCATACCGGGACAGATCTTACGAGCAGTACTTC. Protein sequence: CASSYRDRSYEQYF. V is TRBV18 and J is TRBJ2-7; 7 nucleotides match TRBD1. CDR3 size: 14 residues. With 5 bases clipped from V and 4 bases from J, the junction kept 8 bases outside the gene matches. Germline CDR1 and CDR2: KGHSH and LQKENI.